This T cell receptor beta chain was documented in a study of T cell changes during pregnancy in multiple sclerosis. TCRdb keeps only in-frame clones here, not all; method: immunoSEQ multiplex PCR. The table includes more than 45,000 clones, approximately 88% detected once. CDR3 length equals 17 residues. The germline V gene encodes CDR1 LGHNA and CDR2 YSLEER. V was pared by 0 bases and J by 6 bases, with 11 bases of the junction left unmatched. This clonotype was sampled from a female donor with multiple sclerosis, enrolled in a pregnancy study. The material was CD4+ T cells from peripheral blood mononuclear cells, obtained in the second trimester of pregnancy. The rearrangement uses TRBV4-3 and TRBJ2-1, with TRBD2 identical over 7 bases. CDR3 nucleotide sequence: TGCGCCAGCAGCCAAGACCCTAGCGGATACCACTTCAATGAGCAGTTCTTC. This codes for CASSQDPSGYHFNEQFF.